The sequence of this T cell receptor (beta chain) was determined in a study of CD8 T cells in ankylosing spondylitis. MiXCR was run by TCRdb on the 5' RACE reads, yielding one entry per CDR3 protein. The table has approximately 150,000 distinct CDR3 sequences, under 45% seen once. V lost 0 bases and J lost 0, with 12 bases in between. The CDR3 totals 17 residues. The V gene's germline CDR1 is LGHDT and CDR2 YNNKEL (reference sequence). The TCR was taken from a male donor with ankylosing spondylitis. Sample: synovial fluid, either unsorted or a sorted T cell fraction (not recorded which). J is TRBJ2-1 and V is TRBV3-1; tentative D call: TRBD2 (5 bases). The DNA for the CDR3 is TGTGCCAGCAGCCAAGACGTCGGCCTAGCCTCCTACAATGAGCAGTTCTTC. It encodes CASSQDVGLASYNEQFF.